This T cell receptor beta chain was sequenced in a study of beta chain features in type 1 diabetes. V lost 1 base and J lost 4, with 15 bases in between. In germline, CDR1 is LGHNA, CDR2 YSLEER. This CDR3 is 16 amino acids long. Expressed TCRB transcripts got sequenced, as all isolated RNA was reverse transcribed. Sequencing used immunoSEQ multiplex PCR; TCRdb keeps in-frame clones, though not all of them. The sample lists a few hundred thousand clones, about 14% occurring once. The rearrangement uses TRBV4-3 and TRBJ2-3; TRBD2 might be the D (5 bases). Specimen: naive CD4+ T cells from blood. This sequence originates from a woman under 30 in good health. Here the CDR3 DNA reads TGCGCCAGCAGCCAAGCACTAGTCCTTGGCGCAGATACGCAGTATTTT. Its protein is CASSQALVLGADTQYF.